The T cell receptor (beta chain) under discussion was sequenced for a study of shared clonotypes between healthy human individuals (dated by TCRdb to 2019 to 2021). In the study overall: Three men and two women, aged 18 to 49 years, made up the cohort. To increase sequencing depth and limit assay-specific biases, TCR repertoire library preparation and sequencing were carried out by different laboratories using diverse techniques. Each donor's leukapheresis produced roughly between roughly 0.85 and 10 billion PBMCs. Blood TCR repertoires of 5 or 6 healthy adults were deeply sequenced to estimate repertoire size and the extent of clonotype sharing between individuals. For each donor, three plates each were used for CD4 naive and CD4 memory, two plates were used for CD8 naive, and one plate was used for CD8 memory.

Study-level results and caveats: Compared with non-shared clonotypes, clonotypes shared by all four sorted-subset donors had higher generation probabilities. Sampling was limited to blood, and TCR repertoires in tissue likely differ from TCR repertoires in blood. Pairwise subsampling indicated that sequencing depth was expected to affect the degree of clonotype sharing among donors. Across four donors, 4.5% to 6.5% of naive CD4, roughly 3.8% of naive CD8, roughly 2.2% of memory CD4, and over 0.35% of memory CD8 clonotypes were shared. Rarefaction of sorted-subset datasets indicated incomplete sequencing despite the large sequencing depth. Larger estimated clonotype richness was generally found for naive subsets than for memory subsets. Because the study included a small number of donors, the genetic and exposure-history diversity represented was limited.

CDR1 and CDR2, per the germline V gene, are MNHNS and SASEGT. Trimming leaves V shorter by 2 bases and J shorter by 3 bases, with the junction holding 9 bases beyond the gene matches. The CDR3 measures 17 amino acids from cysteine to phenylalanine. The read is trimmed to its CDR3 DNA, 51 bases read in frame from base 1. Using the deep immunoSEQ assay, multiplex PCR amplified TCR CDR3 regions from genomic DNA. Genomic DNA extracted from each cell subset was distributed evenly over all wells of several immunoSEQ 96-well plates, and each plate served as one replicate. For sorted subsets, each replicate PCR was loaded with 150 to 250 ng genomic DNA, equivalent to 25,000 to 35,000 T cell genomes. Purified libraries were quantified with a Qubit 3.0 fluorometer, sized on a Bioanalyzer 2100, and re-quantified with the KAPA Library Quantification kit. A separate single-read 150-cycle Illumina NextSeq 550 flow cell was used to sequence each immunoSEQ 96-well plate. Turning to the authors' computational methods: Because only junctional sequences without quality scores were contained in the immunoSEQ output, filtering matching that applied to full-length reads could not be performed. To assign V/J genes and CDR3, sequences were annotated against IMGT germline references using PyIR, a Python wrapper for IgBLAST v1.9. Reads were filtered out if the reads had weak V/J assignments (E-value above 1e-6), no CDR3, stop codons, out-of-frame junctions, or ambiguous translated residues. V3J clonotypes were defined as sequences sharing an identical inferred V gene, J gene, and CDR3 amino acid sequence. Percentage overlap between repertoires was computed as shared unique clonotypes divided by the size of the smaller repertoire. Richness of each repertoire was evaluated using RTK rarefaction, the Chao1 estimator, and Recon v2.1 estimates of unobserved clonotypes. Generation probabilities were computed with OLGA for all TCRbeta clonotypes obtained by the gDNA method from several donors. Held by TCRdb, this immuneACCESS table contains in-frame sequences only and omits some clones. Under half of the omission traces to an unresolved V gene where checked; the cause of the rest is unknown. The V and J calls and clone size come from that table; D and trimming were worked out from the DNA. This sample gives approximately 1,000,000 clones in total; approximately 80% of them show up just once. Approximately 0.52% of the sample rests with the top ten.

To note about this clone: Its recognized antigen is unknown. No base-level quality is on record; no much larger clone is a single base apart.

Healthy HIV-negative adults with no recently reported acute infections or vaccinations were included as donors. Only Caucasian adults living in Nashville, Tennessee, USA were represented among the donors. Magnetic negative selection was used to enrich CD4+ T cells, after which naive cells were positively selected on CD45RA and the negative fraction became the memory subset. Blood was obtained by leukapheresis, after which PBMCs were separated by Ficoll-Histopaque density gradient centrifugation and cryopreserved in liquid nitrogen vapor phase. Analytical flow cytometry was used to check the purity and quantity of each magnetically sorted T cell population. From each sorted fraction, genomic DNA was isolated and quantified by UV absorbance on a Nanodrop 2000c.

Recombination connected TRBV6-1 to TRBJ2-1, with TRBD2 matching 8 junction bases. The receptor comes from a man younger than 35 in good health. Some clones in this sample may be carry-over from other donors' samples. Specimen: memory CD4+ T cells from PBMCs. The cell subset or site label on this specimen signifies: CD45RA-negative fraction. Here the CDR3 is given as CASSERYGGRIYNEQFF. The DNA reads TGTGCCAGCAGTGAAAGGTATGGCGGGAGGATCTACAATGAGCAGTTCTTC.